This entry features one T cell receptor (beta chain) sequence. No antigen is known for it. The same CDR3 also results from other DNA sequences found in this sample. The V end lost 4 bases, the J end lost 4 bases, and 3 bases lay between the germline ends. The CDR3 spans 11 residues. Germline assignment: CDR1 SGHTS and CDR2 YDEGEE. The source of the sample is a study of regulatory dendritic cells for organ transplantation. This table comes from immunoSEQ multiplex PCR, and its TCRdb copy is limited to in-frame clones, with some not included. The sample has fewer than 12,000 clones, 72% seen once. Whole-study findings and limits: Mature dendritic cells appeared to drive more memory CD8+ clonal expansion than regulatory ones. Considerable individual heterogeneity was seen in alloreactive memory CD8+ T cells.

This sequence joins TRBV5-8 and TRBJ2-1, with unresolved D. The sample comprised memory CD8+ T cells from blood. Subset specified: CD45RO+ memory T cells. The clonotype originates from a human donor in good health. The CDR3 bases are TGTGCCAGCAGCCTATACAATGAGCAGTTCTTC. Encoded protein: CASSLYNEQFF.